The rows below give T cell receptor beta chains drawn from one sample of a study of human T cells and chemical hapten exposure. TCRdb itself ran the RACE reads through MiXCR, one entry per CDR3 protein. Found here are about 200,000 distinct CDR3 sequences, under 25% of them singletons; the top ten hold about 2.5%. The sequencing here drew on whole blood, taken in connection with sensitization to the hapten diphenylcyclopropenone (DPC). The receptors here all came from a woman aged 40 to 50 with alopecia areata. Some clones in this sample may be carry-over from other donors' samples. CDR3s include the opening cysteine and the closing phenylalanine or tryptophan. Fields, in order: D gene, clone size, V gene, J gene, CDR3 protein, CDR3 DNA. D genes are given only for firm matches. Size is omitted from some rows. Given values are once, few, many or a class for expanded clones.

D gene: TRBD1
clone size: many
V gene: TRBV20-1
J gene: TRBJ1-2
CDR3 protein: CSAMGQNYGYTF
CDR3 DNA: TGCAGTGCCATGGGACAGAACTATGGCTACACCTTC

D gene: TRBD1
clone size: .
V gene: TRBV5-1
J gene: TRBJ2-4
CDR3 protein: CASSSRTGENIQYF
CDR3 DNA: TGCGCCAGCAGCTCCCGGACAGGGGAGAACATTCAGTACTTC

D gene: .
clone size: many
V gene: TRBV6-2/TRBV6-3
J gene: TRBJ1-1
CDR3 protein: CASIENGATEAFF
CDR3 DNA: TGTGCCAGCATCGAGAACGGGGCCACTGAAGCTTTCTTT

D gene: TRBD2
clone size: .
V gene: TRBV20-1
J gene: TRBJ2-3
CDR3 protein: CSAAGAGGSDTQYF
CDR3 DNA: TGCAGTGCCGCAGGAGCGGGAGGGTCAGATACGCAGTATTTT

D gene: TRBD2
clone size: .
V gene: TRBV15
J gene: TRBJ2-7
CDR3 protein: CATSGPSGMSYEQYF
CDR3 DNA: TGTGCCACCAGCGGGCCTAGCGGTATGTCCTACGAGCAGTACTTC

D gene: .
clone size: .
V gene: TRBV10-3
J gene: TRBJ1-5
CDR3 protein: CAISDVGMGNQPQHF
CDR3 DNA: TGTGCCATCAGTGATGTAGGGATGGGCAATCAGCCCCAGCATTTT

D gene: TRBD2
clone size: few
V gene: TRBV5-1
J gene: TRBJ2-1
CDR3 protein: CASFPSGDEQFF
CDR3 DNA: TGCGCCAGCTTCCCAAGCGGGGATGAGCAGTTCTTC

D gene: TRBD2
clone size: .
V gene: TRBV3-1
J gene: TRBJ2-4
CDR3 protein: CASSQYGLAGVVQAKNIQYF
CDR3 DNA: TGTGCCAGCAGCCAATACGGACTAGCGGGAGTGGTACAAGCCAAAAACATTCAGTACTTC

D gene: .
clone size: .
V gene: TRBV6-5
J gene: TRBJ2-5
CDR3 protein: CASSYSSGTQETQYF
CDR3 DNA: TGTGCCAGCAGTTACTCGAGCGGAACACAAGAGACCCAGTACTTC

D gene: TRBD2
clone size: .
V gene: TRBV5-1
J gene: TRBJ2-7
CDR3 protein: CASSTGTSGYSYEQYF
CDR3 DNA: TGCGCCAGCAGCACCGGGACTAGCGGATACTCCTACGAGCAGTACTTC

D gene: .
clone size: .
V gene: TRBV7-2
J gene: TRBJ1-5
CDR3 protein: CASSLSGQRNQPQHF
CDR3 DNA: TGTGCCAGCAGCTTAAGCGGACAGCGTAATCAGCCCCAGCATTTT

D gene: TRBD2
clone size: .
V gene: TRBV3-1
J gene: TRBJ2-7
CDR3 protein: CASSSQSGGRGEQYF
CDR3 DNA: TGTGCCAGCAGCTCACAATCGGGAGGGAGAGGCGAGCAGTACTTC

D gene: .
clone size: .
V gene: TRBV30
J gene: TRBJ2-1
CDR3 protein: CAWSVLGGGEQFF
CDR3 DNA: TGTGCCTGGAGTGTACTTGGAGGGGGTGAGCAGTTCTTC

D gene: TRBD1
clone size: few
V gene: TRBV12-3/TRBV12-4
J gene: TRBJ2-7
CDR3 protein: CASSRTGDFYEQYF
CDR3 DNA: TGTGCCAGCAGCAGGACAGGGGATTTTTACGAGCAGTACTTC

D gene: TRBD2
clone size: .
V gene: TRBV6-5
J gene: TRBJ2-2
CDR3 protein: CASFRGGLNTGELFF
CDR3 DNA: TGTGCCAGCTTCCGCGGGGGGCTGAACACCGGGGAGCTGTTTTTT

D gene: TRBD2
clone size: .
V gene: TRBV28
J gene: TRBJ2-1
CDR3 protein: CASTAGGGGTNEQFF
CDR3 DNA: TGTGCCAGCACGGCGGGGGGCGGAGGGACCAATGAGCAGTTCTTC

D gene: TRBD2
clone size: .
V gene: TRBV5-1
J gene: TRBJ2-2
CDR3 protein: CASSILAGGSTGELFF
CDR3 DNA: TGCGCCAGCAGCATCCTAGCGGGAGGCAGCACCGGGGAGCTGTTTTTT

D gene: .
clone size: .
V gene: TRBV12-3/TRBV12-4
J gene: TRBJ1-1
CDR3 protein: CASSRPGNTEAFF
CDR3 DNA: TGTGCCAGCAGCCGTCCAGGTAACACTGAAGCTTTCTTT

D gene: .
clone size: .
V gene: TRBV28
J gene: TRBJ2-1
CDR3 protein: CAGSLVYEQFF
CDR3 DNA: TGTGCCGGCAGTTTAGTCTATGAGCAGTTCTTC

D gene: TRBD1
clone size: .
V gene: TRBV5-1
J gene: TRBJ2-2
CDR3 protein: CASSHRTGLDAGELFF
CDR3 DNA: TGCGCCAGCAGCCACCGGACAGGGTTGGACGCCGGGGAGCTGTTTTTT

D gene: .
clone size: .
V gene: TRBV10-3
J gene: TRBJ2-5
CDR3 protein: CATADRQETQYF
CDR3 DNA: TGTGCCACCGCGGACCGGCAAGAGACCCAGTACTTC

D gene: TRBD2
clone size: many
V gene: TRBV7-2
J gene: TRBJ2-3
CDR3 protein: CASSLASGPTDTQYF
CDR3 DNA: TGTGCCAGCAGCTTGGCTAGCGGGCCGACAGATACGCAGTATTTT

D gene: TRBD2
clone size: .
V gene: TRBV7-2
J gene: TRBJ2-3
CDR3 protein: CASSPWGGSDTQYF
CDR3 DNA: TGTGCCAGCAGCCCGTGGGGGGGGTCAGATACGCAGTATTTT

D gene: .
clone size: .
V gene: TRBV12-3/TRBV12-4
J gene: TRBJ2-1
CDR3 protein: CASSLTPGQRQYNEQFF
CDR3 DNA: TGTGCCAGCAGTTTAACCCCAGGACAAAGACAATACAATGAGCAGTTCTTC

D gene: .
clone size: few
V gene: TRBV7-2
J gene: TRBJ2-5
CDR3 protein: CASSLAYGAETQYF
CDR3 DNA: TGTGCCAGCAGCTTAGCGTACGGCGCGGAGACCCAGTACTTC

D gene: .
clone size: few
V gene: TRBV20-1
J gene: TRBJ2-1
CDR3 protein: CSARDSSAGSSYNEQFF
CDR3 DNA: TGCAGTGCTAGAGATAGCTCGGCGGGTAGCTCCTACAATGAGCAGTTCTTC

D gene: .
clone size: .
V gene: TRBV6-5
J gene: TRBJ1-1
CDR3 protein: CASSYSGNLNTEAFF
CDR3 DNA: TGTGCCAGCAGTTACTCTGGAAATTTGAACACTGAAGCTTTCTTT